The T cell receptor (beta chain) under discussion was sequenced for a study of T cells in narcolepsy. Regarding the study as a whole: Comparing one patient's CSF and blood CD4+ clonotypes highlighted HCRT- and TRIB2-specific autoreactive clonotypes. In some patient and control memory CD4+ samples, autoreactive clones were absent.

Assay: immunoSEQ multiplex PCR; the TCRdb copy retains only in-frame clones and omits some. The sample lists approximately 25,000 clones, approximately 79% seen once, with roughly 6.8% in the top ten. This CDR3 is built from 16 residues. The junction had 9 bases not matched to a gene; V was cut back by 1 base and J by 8 bases. In germline, CDR1 is MDHEN, CDR2 SYDVKM. For this clone: What it binds is unknown.

This receptor was identified in a human donor in good health. The chain couples TRBV28 to TRBJ1-4, with 8 bases identical to TRBD1. Material: memory (CD45RA-) CD4+ T cells from blood. CDR3 residues: CASSLFIGQGGEKLFF. DNA of the CDR3: TGTGCCAGCAGTTTATTTATCGGACAGGGAGGCGAAAAACTGTTTTTT.